Each of the 31 T cell receptor beta chains below was sequenced from the same sample in a study of Tregs in tolerant kidney transplant recipients. Clones were read by immunoSEQ multiplex PCR, and TCRdb kept only the in-frame ones, dropping some. The table lists about 83,000 clones, less than 98% of them singletons. The source material was CD4+ T cells from blood, sampled before the transplant. These receptors were taken from a human donor who received a combined kidney and bone marrow transplant.

The chain combines TRBV10-3 with TRBJ1-5; D is ambiguous. The germline V and J ends were trimmed by 3 bases and 7 bases, with 7 bases remaining between them. Germline CDR1 and CDR2: ENHRY and SYGVKD. This CDR3 has 12 amino acids. CDR3 amino acids: CAISESGQPQHF. DNA for the CDR3: TGTGCCATCAGTGAATCGGGGCAGCCCCAGCATTTT.

The V and J genes are TRBV4-3 and TRBJ2-7; no firm D call. The CDR3 has 16 amino acids. The germline V gene has CDR1 LGHNA and CDR2 YSLEER. The V end was cut by 0 bases, the J end by 3 bases, with 15 bases between. CDR3 bases: TGCGCCAGCAGCCAAGACTTCGGAGCAGCGAACTACGAGCAGTACTTC. Protein: CASSQDFGAANYEQYF.

The CDR3 is CASTYGQGASYEQYF. CDR3 sequence (DNA): TGTGCCAGCACCTATGGACAGGGGGCTAGCTACGAGCAGTACTTC. J is TRBJ2-7 and V is TRBV6-5; 11 nucleotides match TRBD1. The CDR3 covers 15 residues. In germline, CDR1 is MNHEY, CDR2 SVGAGI. V dropped 7 bases and J dropped 3; count of bases not matched to a gene: 8.

This rearrangement joins TRBV7-9 to TRBJ2-7, with D maybe TRBD2 (5 bases). Per the germline V gene, CDR1 is SEHNR and CDR2 is FQNEAQ (reference sequence). This CDR3 region has 12 residues. V was clipped by 6 bases and J by 2 bases, with 8 bases between them. CDR3 sequence: CASSTGTYEQYF. In DNA form, the CDR3 reads TGTGCCAGCAGTACGGGAACCTACGAGCAGTACTTC. Filled out from reference TRBV7-9 and TRBJ2-7, the complete variable domain reads DTGVSQNPRHKITKRGQNVTFRCDPISEHNRLYWYRQTLGQGPEFLTYFQNEAQLEKSRLLSDRFSAERPKGSFSTLEIQRTEQGDSAMYLCASSTGTYEQYFGPGTRLTVT.

The J gene is TRBJ1-2, the V gene TRBV7-2; D may be TRBD1 (6 bases). The germline V gene has CDR1 SGHTA and CDR2 FQGNSA. Trimming took 1 base from V and 7 from J, leaving 16 bases between them. The CDR3 is 15 amino acids. The CDR3 DNA reads as TGTGCCAGCAGCTTAGTATACGCGGGGGGCAGTGGCTACACCTTC. Protein sequence: CASSLVYAGGSGYTF.

The chain carries TRBV7-2 and TRBJ2-3; 8 nucleotides line up with TRBD2. The CDR3 runs to 14 residues. Trimming took 5 bases from V and 0 from J; bases not matched to a gene: 1. Looked up from germline, CDR1 is SGHTA and CDR2 is FQGNSA. The CDR3 DNA sequence: TGTGCCAGCAGCAGACTAGCGAGCACAGATACGCAGTATTTT. It translates to CASSRLASTDTQYF.

The V gene is TRBV27, the J gene TRBJ2-1; 12 positions match TRBD1. V shed 11 bases, J shed 7 bases, and the junction held 9 bases outside the gene matches. The CDR3 has 14 amino acids. Germline V CDR1 and CDR2: MNHEY, SMNVEV (reference sequence). CDR3 loop: CAVTGTGGRNEQFF. DNA for the CDR3: TGTGCCGTCACCGGGACAGGGGGCCGGAATGAGCAGTTCTTC.

As for this clone: One junction end does not reproduce the germline sequence, and a read error may be involved. V and J are TRBV5-5 and TRBJ2-1, with 11 nucleotides matching TRBD1. Germline loops: CDR1 SGHKS, CDR2 YYEKEE (reference sequence). CDR3 length: 17 amino acids. CDR3 residues: CASRLEYGQGAAGEQFF. The DNA for the CDR3 is TGTGCCAGCAGATTGGAGTACGGACAGGGGGCGGCGGGTGAGCAGTTCTTC.

The V call is TRBV5-1, the J call TRBJ2-1; perhaps TRBD2 as D (6 bases). The CDR3 loop spans 14 amino acids. V lost 4 bases to trimming and J lost 5 bases, with 13 bases between them. CDR1 is SGHRS, CDR2 YFSETQ, per germline. The CDR3 DNA reads as TGCGCCAGCAGCGGAGGAGGGCACGACAATGAGCAGTTCTTC. Translated: CASSGGGHDNEQFF.

The chain is built from TRBV28 and TRBJ1-5; 11 bases align to TRBD1. V was pared by 5 bases and J by 0 bases, with 15 bases of the junction left unmatched. The CDR3 consists of 20 residues. Per germline, CDR1 MDHEN and CDR2 SYDVKM. As DNA, the CDR3 is TGTGCCAGCAGTCGAGGGACAGGGGGTTCAACCTTATATAGCAATCAGCCCCAGCATTTT. Its translation: CASSRGTGGSTLYSNQPQHF.

J is TRBJ2-5 and V is TRBV25-1; 10 bases line up with TRBD2. The CDR3 runs to 16 residues. V dropped 2 bases and J dropped 7; count of bases not matched to a gene: 10. The germline V gene encodes CDR1 MGHDK and CDR2 SYGVNS. The CDR3 DNA reads as TGTGCCAGCAGTGAACACAGTAGCGGGGGGAGAGGGACCCAGTACTTC. This translates into CASSEHSSGGRGTQYF.

The gene calls are TRBV21-1 and TRBJ2-1; TRBD2, the D gene given by the table, was not confirmed from the DNA. TRBV21-1 is a pseudogene locus. This CDR3 comprises 16 residues. The CDR3 loop reads CASSKGLAASYNEQFF. The CDR3 nucleotides are TGTGCCAGCAGCAAAGGACTAGCGGCATCCTACAATGAGCAGTTCTTC.

This clone has only one observation. The V and J genes are TRBV7-2 and TRBJ2-7, with 7 bases fitting TRBD1. CDR3 length equals 15 residues. Trimming took 6 bases from V and 7 from J; bases not matched to a gene: 15. Germline V gene lookup returns CDR1 SGHTA and CDR2 FQGNSA. CDR3 bases: TGTGCCAGCAGTCTTACCCGGGACAGTCGCCGGGAGCAGTACTTC. Its protein product is CASSLTRDSRREQYF.

The chain has TRBV12-5 and TRBJ2-6; possible D gene TRBD1, 6 bases. Trimming removed 1 base from V and 1 base from J, with 17 bases in between. The CDR3 totals 19 residues. Germline assignment: CDR1 LGHNT and CDR2 FRNRAP. The CDR3 DNA reads as TGTGCTAGTGGTTTGGGGTGGAATCGAAGGGGGTCTGGGGCCAACGTCCTGACTTTC. Its protein is CASGLGWNRRGSGANVLTF. Looking up the rest from reference TRBV12-5 and TRBJ2-6 gives the full variable domain: DARVTQTPRHKVTEMGQEVTMRCQPILGHNTVFWYRQTMMQGLELLAYFRNRAPLDDSGMPKDRFSAEMPDATLATLKIQPSEPRDSAVYFCASGLGWNRRGSGANVLTFGAGSRLTVL.

The chain uses TRBV7-6 and TRBJ1-1, with D perhaps matching TRBD1 (6 bases). CDR3 size: 14 residues. The V gene's germline CDR1 is SGHVS and CDR2 FNYEAQ. Trimming left V 4 bases short and J 1 base short, with 10 bases between. CDR3 DNA: TGTGCCAGCAGCTCGGGACACTCGAACACTGAAGCTTTCTTT. Translating it yields CASSSGHSNTEAFF. Variable domain in full (rest from reference TRBV7-6 and TRBJ1-1): GAGVSQSPRYKVTKRGQDVALRCDPISGHVSLYWYRQALGQGPEFLTYFNYEAQQDKSGLPNDRFSAERPEGSISTLTIQRTEQRDSAMYRCASSSGHSNTEAFFGQGTRLTVV.

Here the CDR3 reads CASSAPRGVYNEQFF. Written as DNA, the CDR3 is TGTGCCAGCAGTGCCCCACGGGGGGTCTACAATGAGCAGTTCTTC. The chain uses TRBV6-1 and TRBJ2-1; 7 nucleotides agree with TRBD2. The CDR3 spans 15 residues. Looked up from germline, CDR1 is MNHNS and CDR2 is SASEGT. V shed 4 bases and J 3 bases; nucleotides not matched to a gene: 6.

J is TRBJ2-3 and V is TRBV7-2, with 9 bases identical to TRBD2. This CDR3 contains 15 residues. V gave up 3 bases and J gave up 4 bases; unmatched junction bases: 5. Germline V gives CDR1 SGHTA, CDR2 FQGNSA. CDR3 loop: CASSLILAGADTQYF. For the CDR3, the DNA is TGTGCCAGCAGCTTGATCTTAGCGGGGGCAGATACGCAGTATTTT.

This chain uses TRBV7-2 with TRBJ1-1; D may be TRBD1 (5 bases). The CDR3 covers 14 residues. V lost 1 base, J lost 1 base, and 7 bases lay in between. CDR1 SGHTA and CDR2 FQGNSA come from the germline V gene. CDR3 DNA: TGTGCCAGCAGCTTAGTGGGGGGGAACACTGAAGCTTTCTTT. Encoded protein: CASSLVGGNTEAFF.

This clone came up once. This chain links TRBV5-6 with TRBJ2-6; 8 bases map to TRBD1. Germline V gives CDR1 SGHDT, CDR2 YYEEEE. Unmatched junction bases numbered 9, after V lost 4 bases and J lost 3 bases. The CDR3 is 17 amino acids. The CDR3 DNA reads TGTGCCAGCAGCCGTCCCGGGACAGGTTTTGGGGCCAACGTCCTGACTTTC. This codes for CASSRPGTGFGANVLTF.

The gene calls are TRBV5-1 and TRBJ2-1; 11 positions match TRBD2. V shed 2 bases and J 9 bases; nucleotides not matched to a gene: 4. CDR1 is SGHRS, CDR2 YFSETQ, per germline. This CDR3 is 14 amino acids long. CDR3 in amino acids: CASSLLAGDSEQFF. For the CDR3, the DNA is TGCGCCAGCAGCTTACTAGCGGGAGACAGTGAGCAGTTCTTC.

This chain uses TRBV6-6 with TRBJ1-2, with TRBD1 matching 7 bases. The junction had 7 bases not matched to a gene; V was cut back by 2 bases and J by 7 bases. CDR3 size: 14 residues. Germline V gene lookup returns CDR1 MNHNY and CDR2 SVGAGI (reference sequence). CDR3 region: CASSYAGGTSGYTF. As DNA, the CDR3 is TGTGCCAGCAGTTACGCAGGGGGAACTAGTGGCTACACCTTC.

This chain links TRBV30 with TRBJ2-1; TRBD2 might be the D (5 bases). The CDR3 has 16 residues. Trimming took off 6 bases at V and 6 bases at J, with 24 bases between the two ends. CDR1 GTSNPN and CDR2 SVGIG come from the germline V gene (reference sequence). CDR3 amino acids: CACLITGFRGFNEQFF. The CDR3 DNA is TGTGCCTGCCTAATAACGGGGTTCCGCGGGTTCAATGAGCAGTTCTTC. The whole variable domain, filled in from reference TRBV30 and TRBJ2-1, reads SQTIHQWPATLVQPVGSPLSLECTVEGTSNPNLYWYRQAAGRGLQLLFYSVGIGQISSEVPQNLSASRPQDRQFILSSKKLLLSDSGFYLCACLITGFRGFNEQFFGPGTRLTVL.

About this clone: Mismatch with germline at one junction end may stem from a read error. This sequence joins TRBV7-9 and TRBJ2-3; 9 nucleotides align to TRBD2. The CDR3 contains 18 residues. Germline V gives CDR1 SEHNR, CDR2 FQNEAQ (reference sequence). The CDR3 nucleotides read TGTGCCAGCAGCTTACCCCATAGATTGACTAGCGGCACGGATACGCAGTATTTT. It is translated as CASSLPHRLTSGTDTQYF.

J is TRBJ2-3 and V is TRBV9; 11 bases match TRBD2. This CDR3 is 17 amino acids long. Unmatched junction bases numbered 6, after V lost 3 bases and J lost 0 bases. The germline gives CDR1 SGDLS, CDR2 YYNGEE. This CDR3 is CASSERGTSGSTDTQYF. Written as DNA, the CDR3 is TGTGCCAGCAGCGAGAGAGGGACTAGCGGTAGCACAGATACGCAGTATTTT.

The CDR3 here is CASSLTRGGDEVAFF. DNA of the CDR3: TGTGCCAGCAGCTTAACCCGCGGGGGTGACGAGGTAGCTTTCTTT. J is TRBJ1-1 and V is TRBV7-3; a possible D gene is TRBD1 (5 bases). Germline V gene data show CDR1 as SGHTA and CDR2 as FQGTGA. The CDR3 has 15 amino acids. V was cut by 0 bases and J by 10 bases, with 18 bases left in between.

The chain carries TRBV27 and TRBJ2-7; D perhaps matches TRBD2 (6 bases). CDR3 size: 14 residues. Germline V CDR1 and CDR2: MNHEY, SMNVEV (reference sequence). Between the trimmed V and J ends, which lost 2 bases and 4 bases, there was a span of 12 bases. The CDR3 region is CASSLVGRMYEQYF. The CDR3 coding sequence is TGTGCCAGCAGTTTAGTAGGGAGGATGTACGAGCAGTACTTC.

This clone was counted a single time. The gene calls are TRBV7-2 and TRBJ1-6; unclear D gene. This CDR3 contains 19 residues. Germline V CDR1 and CDR2: SGHTA, FQGNSA. V lost 5 bases and J 0 bases, leaving 20 bases between the germline ends. This CDR3 reads CASSRRISPLSSYNSPLHF. The CDR3 DNA reads as TGTGCCAGCAGCCGCAGGATCAGTCCTCTGAGCTCCTATAATTCACCCCTCCACTTT.

The chain uses TRBV30 and TRBJ2-3; TRBD1 agrees at 11 bases. CDR1 and CDR2 from the germline V gene are GTSNPN and SVGIG (reference sequence). The CDR3 loop spans 14 amino acids. Germline trimming cut 2 bases from V and 7 bases from J; bases unmatched to any gene: 5. The CDR3, as DNA: TGTGCCTGGAGTATTGGGACAGGGGGATATACGCAGTATTTT. Amino acids: CAWSIGTGGYTQYF.

The rearrangement joins TRBV19 to TRBJ2-5, with D unclear. Trimming left V 1 base short and J 2 bases short, with 5 bases between. Germline V gene lookup returns CDR1 LNHDA and CDR2 SQIVND (reference sequence). The CDR3 contains 13 residues. CDR3 residues: CASSIGLQETQYF. The CDR3 DNA sequence: TGTGCCAGTAGTATAGGGCTGCAAGAGACCCAGTACTTC.

The rearrangement joins TRBV5-1 to TRBJ2-3; 9 positions agree with TRBD1. CDR1 SGHRS and CDR2 YFSETQ come from the germline V gene. This CDR3 has 15 amino acids. Germline trimming cut 4 bases from V and 6 bases from J; bases unmatched to any gene: 9. This chain's CDR3 is CASSISPDRGDTQYF. The CDR3 DNA reads as TGCGCCAGCAGCATCTCCCCAGACAGGGGGGATACGCAGTATTTT.

The table lists this clone with a count of one. The chain employs TRBV6-5 and TRBJ2-3; D perhaps matches TRBD2 (5 bases). Germline values: CDR1 MNHEY, CDR2 SVGAGI. The CDR3 totals 14 residues. The V end was cut by 6 bases, the J end by 4 bases, with 14 bases between. The CDR3 reads CASSPGLSADTQYF. The CDR3 bases are TGTGCCAGCAGCCCTGGACTGAGCGCAGATACGCAGTATTTT.